Listed below are T cell receptor beta chains from one sample, sequenced in a study of blood T cell repertoires in COVID-19. Assay used: immunoSEQ multiplex PCR; TCRdb lists only in-frame clones, some missing. The sample lists approximately 99,000 clones, 71% occurring once. The specimen was peripheral blood. Every receptor here comes from a woman in her thirties or forties with acute or convalescent COVID-19. Both conserved end residues are part of each CDR3. A D gene is named only where the DNA matches it firmly. Where a row states a size, it is once, few, many or the class of an expanded clone; other rows omit it.

abundance	d_gene	j_gene	v_gene	CDR3aa	CDR3nt
NA	TRBD1	TRBJ1-3	TRBV7-9	CASSLGQGKNTIYF	TGTGCCAGCAGCTTAGGACAGGGGAAAAACACCATATATTTT
NA	NA	TRBJ2-6	TRBV6-6	CASSYPSGSGANVLTF	TGTGCCAGCAGTTACCCTTCAGGGTCTGGGGCCAACGTCCTGACTTTC
NA	NA	TRBJ2-2	TRBV4-1	CASSQALGELFF	TGCGCCAGCAGCCAGGCTCTCGGGGAGCTGTTTTTT
NA	TRBD1	TRBJ2-1	TRBV2	CASSGGTGDNEQFF	TGTGCCAGCAGTGGAGGGACAGGCGATAATGAGCAGTTCTTC
NA	NA	TRBJ1-2	TRBV5-4	CASSADTSTYYGYTF	TGTGCCAGCAGCGCCGACACGTCAACCTATTATGGCTACACCTTC
NA	NA	TRBJ2-1	TRBV2	CASSGTGWSYNEQFF	TGTGCCAGCAGTGGCACAGGGTGGTCCTACAATGAGCAGTTCTTC
NA	TRBD2	TRBJ2-6	TRBV18	CASSPEAGGPWLAGANVLTF	TGTGCCAGCTCACCAGAGGCGGGGGGGCCGTGGCTTGCTGGGGCCAACGTCCTGACTTTC
NA	NA	TRBJ1-2	TRBV18	CATSDTNYGYTF	TGTGCCACTTCCGACACTAACTATGGCTACACCTTC
NA	TRBD1	TRBJ1-1	TRBV30	CAWIRQGAEAFF	TGTGCCTGGATACGACAGGGCGCTGAAGCTTTCTTT
NA	NA	TRBJ1-2	TRBV6-5	CASRLQATANYGYTF	TGTGCCAGCAGGCTACAGGCCACAGCTAACTATGGCTACACCTTC
few	NA	TRBJ2-1	TRBV21-1	CASSKGNRGPISYNEQFF	TGTGCCAGCAGCAAAGGTAACAGGGGTCCAATTTCCTACAATGAGCAGTTCTTC
few	TRBD2	TRBJ2-1	TRBV30	CAWTTSGFSLNEQFF	TGTGCCTGGACCACTAGCGGGTTTAGCCTAAATGAGCAGTTCTTC
NA	TRBD1	TRBJ1-2	TRBV28	CASSSATGGNYGYTF	TGTGCCAGCAGTTCTGCGACAGGGGGAAACTATGGCTACACCTTC
NA	NA	TRBJ2-6	TRBV3-1/TRBV3-2	CASSQAKPSPGHTPYSGANVLTF	TGTGCCAGCAGCCAAGCCAAACCCAGCCCGGGACATACACCCTACTCTGGGGCCAACGTCCTGACTTTC
NA	NA	TRBJ1-4	TRBV7-2	CASSSHSSEKLFF	TGTGCCAGCAGCTCCCACAGTAGTGAAAAACTGTTTTTT
few	NA	TRBJ1-1	TRBV6-2/TRBV6-3	CASSDDSEAFF	TGTGCCAGCAGCGACGACAGTGAAGCTTTCTTT
NA	TRBD1	TRBJ1-5	TRBV28	CATRRTGQSNQPQHF	TGTGCCACTCGTAGAACGGGACAGAGCAATCAGCCCCAGCATTTT
NA	NA	TRBJ1-6	TRBV2	CASSYRALGSPLHF	TGTGCCAGCAGTTACAGGGCCCTGGGTTCACCCCTCCACTTT
NA	TRBD1	TRBJ2-4	TRBV6-6	CASSPGQGTNIQYF	TGTGCCAGCAGTCCCGGACAGGGGACAAACATTCAGTACTTC
NA	TRBD1	TRBJ1-5	TRBV11-2	CASSENRDRNQPQHF	TGTGCCAGCAGCGAAAACCGGGACAGGAATCAGCCCCAGCATTTT
NA	NA	TRBJ1-1	TRBV19	CASTRGGRAAEAFF	TGTGCCAGTACCCGAGGGGGGAGGGCCGCTGAAGCTTTCTTT
NA	NA	TRBJ1-1	TRBV11-3	CASSALPGGEAFF	TGTGCCAGCAGCGCCCTACCCGGCGGGGAAGCTTTCTTT
NA	NA	TRBJ2-1	TRBV19	CASSIGWPSPNEQFF	TGTGCCAGTAGTATAGGATGGCCGTCCCCCAATGAGCAGTTCTTC
NA	TRBD1	TRBJ1-3	TRBV9	CASSVGTGRSGNTIYF	TGTGCCAGCAGCGTAGGGACAGGGAGGTCTGGAAACACCATATATTTT
NA	TRBD2	TRBJ2-1	TRBV6-4	CASSDSGGGVTEQFF	TGTGCCAGCAGTGACTCCGGCGGGGGGGTGACTGAGCAGTTCTTC
few	TRBD1	TRBJ1-1	TRBV6-5	CASTERDRNTEAFF	TGTGCCAGCACCGAGAGGGACAGGAACACTGAAGCTTTCTTT
NA	NA	TRBJ1-3	TRBV27	CASSLSRGTGNTIYF	TGTGCCAGCAGTTTATCTCGGGGAACTGGAAACACCATATATTTT
NA	TRBD2	TRBJ2-2	TRBV7-2	CASSNRGGSVTGELFF	TGTGCCAGCAGCAACCGGGGAGGGAGTGTCACCGGGGAGCTGTTTTTT
NA	TRBD2	TRBJ2-3	TRBV7-2	CASSLPSGGYTQYF	TGTGCCAGCAGCTTACCTAGCGGGGGCTATACGCAGTATTTT
NA	NA	TRBJ2-2	TRBV12-3/TRBV12-4	CASSYTTGELFF	TGTGCCAGCAGTTACACCACCGGGGAGCTGTTTTTT
NA	TRBD2	TRBJ2-4	TRBV3-1/TRBV3-2	CASSQDGAGGLKNIQYF	TGTGCCAGCAGCCAAGATGGGGCGGGGGGTTTAAAAAACATTCAGTACTTC
NA	TRBD1	TRBJ1-6	TRBV28	CASSSGQGGWSPLHF	TGTGCCAGCAGCTCGGGACAGGGGGGTTGGTCACCCCTCCACTTT
NA	NA	TRBJ1-2	TRBV2	CASSTAGAGYTF	TGTGCCAGCAGTACCGCTGGGGCTGGCTACACCTTC
NA	TRBD2	TRBJ2-1	TRBV4-3	CASSHSNLVLAGGRDEQFF	TGCGCCAGCAGCCATTCTAACCTAGTCCTAGCGGGGGGGCGCGATGAGCAGTTCTTC
NA	NA	TRBJ1-4	TRBV28	CASSFGGGIRINEKLFF	TGTGCCAGCAGTTTTGGGGGAGGGATCAGGATTAATGAAAAACTGTTTTTT
NA	NA	TRBJ1-1	TRBV28	CASSTPGGTEAFF	TGTGCCAGCAGTACTCCCGGGGGCACTGAAGCTTTCTTT
once	NA	TRBJ1-1	TRBV6-5	CASSYPPGREAFF	TGTGCCAGCAGTTACCCGCCAGGGAGGGAAGCTTTCTTT